This T cell receptor (beta chain) was captured in a study of blood T cell repertoires in COVID-19. Study-wide background: Collection of acute and convalescent COVID-19 samples took place in the United States, Italy and Spain.

Sequencing used immunoSEQ multiplex PCR; TCRdb keeps in-frame clones, though not all of them. Here the sample spans roughly 340,000 clones, around 87% being singletons. This clone was seen just once. Cohorts were based on clinical histories the participants reported. The specimen sequenced was PBMCs or T cells enriched from blood (not recorded which). The receptor's source is a man aged 35-49 years in a cohort exposed to, infected with or recovered from COVID-19 (not recorded which).

This chain's CDR3 is CASSVGTGHNSPLHF. CDR3 DNA: TGTGCCAGCAGTGTAGGGACAGGTCATAATTCACCCCTCCACTTT. This chain links TRBV2 with TRBJ1-6; 8 nucleotides align to TRBD1. After removal of 4 bases from V and 5 bases from J, the junction contained 4 bases not matched to a gene. The CDR3 extends over 15 amino acids. Germline lookup yields CDR1 SNHLY and CDR2 FYNNEI.